Presented here are 10 T cell receptor beta chains from one specimen sequenced in a study of blood T cell repertoires in COVID-19. Sequencing used immunoSEQ multiplex PCR; TCRdb keeps in-frame clones, though not all of them. The table has 150,000 to 180,000 clones, around 78% seen once. Sequenced: peripheral blood. All receptors come from a man aged 80 or over with acute or convalescent COVID-19.

Here the CDR3 reads CASTPLGGAAVYGYTF. The CDR3 DNA is TGTGCCAGCACGCCTTTGGGGGGGGCGGCTGTCTATGGCTACACCTTC. The chain combines TRBV27 with TRBJ1-2; D may be TRBD1 (6 bases). The CDR3 contains 16 residues. Germline V gene sequence: CDR1 MNHEY, CDR2 SMNVEV (reference sequence). V was pared by 7 bases and J by 4 bases, with 22 bases between.

The chain combines TRBV4-1 with TRBJ1-6; TRBD1 might be the D (5 bases). Trimming removed 1 base at V and 7 bases at J, with 11 bases between. There are 15 residues in the CDR3. Per the germline V gene, CDR1 is MGHRA and CDR2 is YSYEKL. CDR3 nucleotide sequence: TGCGCCAGCAGCCAAGTTCAGGGTGGAAATTCACCCCTCCACTTT. Residues: CASSQVQGGNSPLHF.

The rearrangement uses TRBV27 and TRBJ1-5, with TRBD1 matching 9 bases. This CDR3 has 18 residues. Looked up from germline, CDR1 is MNHEY and CDR2 is SMNVEV (reference sequence). The V and J ends lost 2 bases and 2 bases, in that order; junction bases with no gene match: 10. The CDR3 spells CASSLIGPTGGGNQPQHF. CDR3 nucleotide sequence: TGTGCCAGCAGTTTAATTGGCCCCACAGGGGGCGGCAATCAGCCCCAGCATTTT.

This CDR3 is CASSLGGQNNEQFF. In DNA form, the CDR3 reads TGCGCCAGCAGCTTGGGTGGCCAGAACAATGAGCAGTTCTTC. This rearrangement joins TRBV5-1 to TRBJ2-1, with D uncertain. The ends were cut back, 0 bases at V and 5 bases at J, with 9 bases in the middle. The CDR3 has 14 residues. The V gene's germline CDR1 is SGHRS and CDR2 YFSETQ.

The chain recombines TRBV5-8 with TRBJ2-2; TRBD1 agrees at 12 bases. CDR1 and CDR2 (germline): SGHTS, YDEGEE. V lost 2 bases to trimming and J lost 3 bases; unmatched junction nucleotides: 2. The CDR3 is 16 residues long. CDR3 amino acids: CASSFGDRGHTGELFF. The CDR3 DNA follows: TGTGCCAGCAGCTTTGGGGACAGGGGGCACACCGGGGAGCTGTTTTTT.

This sequence joins TRBV9 and TRBJ1-3; D call uncertain. Germline CDR1 is SGDLS and CDR2 is YYNGEE. The CDR3 totals 13 residues. The V end was cut by 4 bases, the J end by 8 bases, with 13 bases between. The CDR3 spells CASSQSDGDTIYF. CDR3 DNA: TGTGCCAGCAGCCAGTCTGACGGGGACACCATATATTTT.

The V gene is TRBV18, the J gene TRBJ2-5; D not certain. The CDR3 contains 12 residues. Germline CDR1 and CDR2: KGHSH and LQKENI. The V gene lost 2 bases and the J gene lost 5 bases, with 6 bases spanning the gap. The CDR3 is CASSPTVETQYF. CDR3 sequence (DNA): TGTGCCAGCTCACCAACGGTCGAGACCCAGTACTTC.

J is TRBJ1-6 and V is TRBV18; TRBD1 matches 9 bases. Germline V lookup: CDR1 KGHSH, CDR2 LQKENI. The CDR3 spans 15 residues. The trim removed 3 bases at V and 7 bases at J, leaving 4 bases unmatched. In nucleotides, the CDR3 is TGTGCCAGCTCACCGGAGACAGGGGGGAATTCACCCCTCCACTTT. Residues: CASSPETGGNSPLHF.

This clone showed up just a few times. The V gene is TRBV5-1, the J gene TRBJ2-7; 9 bases are a match to TRBD2. Per germline, CDR1 SGHRS and CDR2 YFSETQ. V was clipped by 4 bases and J by 4 bases; unmatched bases: 9. CDR3 length: 15 amino acids. The CDR3 bases are TGCGCCAGCAGCCCGGCGGGAGGGCGAATTTACGAGCAGTACTTC. The encoded protein is CASSPAGGRIYEQYF.

This clone was picked up a small number of times. The rearrangement joins TRBV5-1 to TRBJ1-4, with D uncertain. The CDR3 runs to 14 residues. The germline V and J ends were trimmed by 3 bases and 0 bases, with 6 bases remaining between them. Per germline, CDR1 SGHRS and CDR2 YFSETQ. The CDR3 protein is CASSSLATNEKLFF. CDR3 in DNA: TGCGCCAGCAGCTCCCTTGCAACTAATGAAAAACTGTTTTTT.